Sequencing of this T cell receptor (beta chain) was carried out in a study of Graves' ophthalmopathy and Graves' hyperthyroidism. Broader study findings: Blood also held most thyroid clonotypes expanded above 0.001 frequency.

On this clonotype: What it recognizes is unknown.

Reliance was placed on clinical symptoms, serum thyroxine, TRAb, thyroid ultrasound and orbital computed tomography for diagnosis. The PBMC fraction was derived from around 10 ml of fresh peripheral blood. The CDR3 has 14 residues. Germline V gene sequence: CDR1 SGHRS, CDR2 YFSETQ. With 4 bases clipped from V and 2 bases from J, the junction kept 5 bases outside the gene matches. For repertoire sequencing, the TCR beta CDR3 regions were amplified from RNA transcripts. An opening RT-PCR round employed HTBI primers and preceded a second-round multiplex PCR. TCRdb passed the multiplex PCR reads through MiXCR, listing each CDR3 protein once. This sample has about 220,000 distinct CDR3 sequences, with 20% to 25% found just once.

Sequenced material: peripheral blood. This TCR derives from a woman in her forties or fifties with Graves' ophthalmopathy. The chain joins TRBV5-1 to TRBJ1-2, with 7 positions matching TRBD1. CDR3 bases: TGCGCCAGCAGCACGGGACAGTTGAACTATGGCTACACCTTC. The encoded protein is CASSTGQLNYGYTF.